This TCR beta chain was captured by sequencing in a study of cytomegalovirus exposure and HLA in healthy donors. Study observations and caveats: The classifier was said to identify cytomegalovirus status with high specificity and sensitivity.

In regard to this clone: Antigen: not known. Other DNA sequences in the sample encode the same CDR3.

The CDR3 spans 15 residues. The ends lost 5 bases at V and 1 base at J; junction bases unmatched: 6. The germline gives CDR1 SGHTA, CDR2 FQGNSA. It was with 60 Vbeta and 13 Jbeta primers that the PCR ran. Measured with immunoSEQ multiplex PCR; TCRdb has only the in-frame clones, and not every one. The top ten clones hold around 1.8% of a sample with more than 200,000 clones, 75% to 80% of them seen once. The sample taken for sequencing was PBMCs. The chain employs TRBV7-2 and TRBJ2-7, with TRBD2 matching 9 bases. This sequence originates from a man aged 18 to 35 in good health and CMV-seronegative. Written as DNA, the CDR3 is TGTGCCAGCAGCCCTACTAGCGGGTCTTCCTACGAGCAGTACTTC. Its protein is CASSPTSGSSYEQYF.